This entry lists 4 T cell receptor beta chains sequenced from one sample in a study of CD8+ T cells in alopecia areata. Documented treatment: oral pan-JAK inhibitor, 5-10 mg twice daily. Reverse transcribed after extraction, RNA yielded cDNA as the sequencing template. TCRdb's table, derived via immunoSEQ multiplex PCR, lists solely in-frame clones and lacks some. The sample includes about 130,000 clones, 50% to 65% of them seen just once. The sample was CD8+ T cells sorted from blood, taken at week 4, from a patient treated with tofacitinib. These receptors originate from a human donor with alopecia areata.

This clone has just a few counts. The V and J genes are TRBV11-2 and TRBJ2-5; D remains ambiguous. The CDR3 length is 15 residues. Germline values: CDR1 SGHAT, CDR2 FQNNGV. V lost 5 bases to trimming and J lost 2 bases, with 15 bases between them. The CDR3: CASSPPLRAQETQYF. The CDR3 DNA is TGTGCCAGCAGCCCTCCACTACGAGCTCAAGAGACCCAGTACTTC.

V and J are TRBV5-1 and TRBJ2-2; 10 bases agree with TRBD1. Trimming removed 3 bases from V and 10 bases from J; junction bases left unmatched: 6. This CDR3 is built from 14 residues. The germline V gene has CDR1 SGHRS and CDR2 YFSETQ. CDR3 residues: CASSSGQGVEELFF. The CDR3 DNA reads TGCGCCAGCAGCTCAGGACAGGGGGTAGAGGAGCTGTTTTTT.

Points on this clone: A far larger clone differs by one base, so this is likely a read error. V and J are TRBV5-1 and TRBJ2-1; 7 bases match TRBD1. The trim removed 4 bases at V and 4 bases at J, leaving 11 bases unmatched. CDR1 is SGHRS, CDR2 YFSETQ, per germline. The CDR3 has 16 amino acids. The CDR3 loop is CASSPPKGTVYNEQFF. CDR3 nucleotides: TGCGCCAGCAGCCCCCCCAAAGGGACAGTATACAATGAGCAGTTCTTC.

This clone appeared a few times. The gene calls are TRBV15 and TRBJ1-1; D is unclear. Trimming stripped 0 bases from V and 3 bases from J, with 14 bases between. Germline V gene data show CDR1 as LNHNV and CDR2 as YYDKDF (reference sequence). CDR3 size: 16 residues. In DNA form, the CDR3 reads TGTGCCACCAGCAGAGAGGGAGGGTGGGGTGACACTGAAGCTTTCTTT. This codes for CATSREGGWGDTEAFF. The entire variable domain, with the rest obtained from reference TRBV15 and TRBJ1-1, is as follows: DAMVIQNPRYQVTQFGKPVTLSCSQTLNHNVMYWYQQKSSQAPKLLFHYYDKDFNNEADTPDNFQSRRPNTSFCFLDIRSPGLGDTAMYLCATSREGGWGDTEAFFGQGTRLTVV.